Sequencing of this T cell receptor (beta chain) was carried out in a study of OX40 agonist ivuxolimab in advanced cancers. The overall study: The patients got ivuxolimab, which is an agonistic anti-OX40 (CD134) antibody. Patients treated during dose escalation were battling hepatocellular carcinoma, melanoma, renal cell or head and neck cancer.

The J segment lost 3 bases and the V segment lost 4 bases, leaving 3 bases of the junction unmatched. Germline V gene lookup returns CDR1 SEHNR and CDR2 FQNEAQ (reference sequence). This CDR3 comprises 16 residues. TCRdb keeps only in-frame clones here, not all; method: immunoSEQ multiplex PCR. This table holds more than 80,000 clones, 70% to 90% found once. Autoimmune disease history or systemic immunosuppression meant exclusion. In regard to this clone: As yet, its antigen is unknown.

Study results and limitations: Clonal expansion was seen in CD4+ and CD8+ blood T cells by week 6 at 0.1 to 3.0 mg/kg.

The rearrangement links TRBV7-9 to TRBJ2-1, with 13 bases matching TRBD2. The TCR originated in an adult with an advanced solid tumor such as melanoma, head and neck, liver or kidney cancer. The starting material was CD4+ or CD8+ T cells sorted from blood, obtained in a trial of the OX40 agonist ivuxolimab. As DNA, the CDR3 is TGTGCCAGCAGCTCGGGGACTAGCGGGATCTACAATGAGCAGTTCTTC. Translating gives CASSSGTSGIYNEQFF.